This T cell receptor beta chain was obtained from a study of beta chain features in type 1 diabetes. This CDR3 is 13 amino acids long. Trimming cost V 4 bases and J 5 bases; bases outside gene matches: 5. The germline gives CDR1 SGHDT, CDR2 YYEEEE. The isolated RNA, all of it, was reverse transcribed, so expressed TCRB transcripts were what got sequenced. Average read counts of stem cell-like memory T cell samples were about 980,000. Sequencing used immunoSEQ multiplex PCR; TCRdb keeps in-frame clones, though not all of them. The sample has around 44,000 clones; approximately 53% are singletons. This chain connects TRBV5-6 to TRBJ2-5; TRBD2 aligns across 7 bases. Sequenced material: stem cell memory CD4+ T cells from blood. The origin of this receptor is a woman between 25 and 40 years old in good health. The CDR3 nucleotides are TGTGCCAGCAGCAAGCCCGGGGGGGAGACCCAGTACTTC. Translating gives CASSKPGGETQYF.